The 29 T cell receptor beta chains reported below all come from one sample, sequenced in a study of cytomegalovirus exposure and HLA in healthy donors. With 60 Vbeta and 13 Jbeta primers, the PCR was carried out. TCRdb's copy holds only in-frame clones and misses some; the assay was immunoSEQ multiplex PCR. The data show over 100,000 clones, with approximately 87% seen just once and approximately 1.4% held by the top ten. The specimen sequenced was PBMCs. Receptor source: a man in his forties in good health and CMV-seronegative.

This clone was found once. CDR3 in amino acids: CASGKRERPIGEQFF. The CDR3 bases are TGTGCCAGCGGAAAGCGGGAGCGGCCCATCGGGGAGCAGTTCTTC. This chain connects TRBV7-9 to TRBJ2-1, with 8 nucleotides matching TRBD2. Trimming cost V 8 bases and J 10 bases; bases outside gene matches: 16. Germline V CDR1 and CDR2: SEHNR, FQNEAQ (reference sequence). The CDR3 totals 15 residues.

This chain links TRBV7-8 with TRBJ2-7; D is unresolved. CDR1 is SGHVS and CDR2 is FQNEAQ in the germline V gene. V was pared by 1 base and J by 5 bases, with 12 bases between. The CDR3 runs to 14 residues. The CDR3 protein is CASSLGDTGNEQYF. CDR3 coding DNA: TGTGCCAGCAGCTTAGGAGATACGGGTAACGAGCAGTACTTC.

The rearrangement uses TRBV27 and TRBJ2-1, with 8 bases aligning to TRBD2. The junction had 7 bases not matched to a gene; V was cut back by 5 bases and J by 10 bases. This CDR3 contains 13 residues. Germline V gene data show CDR1 as MNHEY and CDR2 as SMNVEV (reference sequence). The CDR3 DNA reads as TGTGCCAGCAGTGTCATCATAGCGGGGGAGCAGTTCTTC. This gives the protein CASSVIIAGEQFF.

CDR3 DNA: TGTGCCATCAGTGAGAGGACAGACGATAGCTACACCTTC. Translated, it gives CAISERTDDSYTF. V gene TRBV10-3 combines with J gene TRBJ1-2; D is perhaps TRBD1 (6 bases). V lost 2 bases and J lost 9, with 13 bases in between. CDR1 is ENHRY, CDR2 SYGVKD, per germline. The CDR3 contains 13 residues.

V gene TRBV9 combines with J gene TRBJ2-6; 11 nucleotides agree with TRBD2. CDR3 length: 15 residues. Germline V gives CDR1 SGDLS, CDR2 YYNGEE. With 2 bases clipped from V and 14 bases from J, the junction kept 9 bases outside the gene matches. The CDR3 DNA is TGTGCCAGCAGCGTCCGACTAGCGGGGCCCCCTCTCCTGACTTTC. Translating it yields CASSVRLAGPPLLTF.

V and J are TRBV5-4 and TRBJ2-5; 8 nucleotides align to TRBD2. V was pared by 5 bases and J by 3 bases, with 9 bases of the junction left unmatched. CDR1 and CDR2 (germline): SGHNT, YYREEE (reference sequence). This CDR3 is 15 amino acids long. The CDR3 loop reads CASSTSGTSEETQYF. Written as DNA, the CDR3 is TGTGCCAGCAGTACCTCCGGGACTAGTGAAGAGACCCAGTACTTC.

This clone was detected once. The chain has TRBV28 and TRBJ2-7; 7 nucleotides line up with TRBD1. The ends lost 7 bases at V and 3 bases at J; junction bases unmatched: 6. Germline V gene lookup returns CDR1 MDHEN and CDR2 SYDVKM. The CDR3 sequence is 13 residues long. The CDR3 is CASIGTALYEQYF. Here the CDR3 DNA reads TGTGCCAGCATTGGGACAGCGCTCTACGAGCAGTACTTC.

This chain uses TRBV30 with TRBJ1-5, with unresolved D. The CDR3 covers 14 residues. Germline V CDR1 and CDR2: GTSNPN, SVGIG (reference sequence). Trimming cost V 1 base and J 5 bases, with 12 bases left between them. CDR3 nucleotides: TGTGCCTGGAGTGGTGGCAGGAACTATCAGCCCCAGCATTTT. This gives the protein CAWSGGRNYQPQHF.

In DNA form, the CDR3 reads TGTGCCAGCAGTCCAAGAGCGGGGGGTCCCTACGAGCAGTACTTC. It yields the protein CASSPRAGGPYEQYF. This chain links TRBV27 with TRBJ2-7; TRBD2 agrees at 9 bases. CDR3 size: 15 residues. Germline V gene sequence: CDR1 MNHEY, CDR2 SMNVEV (reference sequence). Losses at the gene ends were 5 bases for V and 2 bases for J; bases not matched to a gene: 7.

This clone was counted once. The V gene is TRBV27, the J gene TRBJ2-7; D possibly corresponds to TRBD2 (6 bases). Looked up from germline, CDR1 is MNHEY and CDR2 is SMNVEV (reference sequence). Trimming removed 4 bases from V and 1 base from J, with 14 bases in between. The CDR3 is 15 residues long. For the CDR3, the DNA is TGTGCCAGCAGTTGGGACCTACGGGGGTCCTACGAGCAGTACTTC. The encoded protein is CASSWDLRGSYEQYF.

J is TRBJ2-2 and V is TRBV18; 12 nucleotides align to TRBD1. V was pared by 6 bases and J by 7 bases, with 6 bases of the junction left unmatched. This CDR3 is built from 15 residues. Germline V gene lookup returns CDR1 KGHSH and CDR2 LQKENI. DNA for the CDR3: TGTGCCAGCTCCACCGGGACAGGGGGCAGCGGGGAGCTGTTTTTT. Protein sequence: CASSTGTGGSGELFF.

The chain is built from TRBV16 and TRBJ2-6, with 8 bases matching TRBD1. V dropped 3 bases and J dropped 1; count of bases not matched to a gene: 2. Germline CDR1 KGHSY, CDR2 FQNENV. The CDR3 is 16 residues long. The CDR3, as DNA: TGTGCCAGCAGCCATTGGACAGGGTCTGGGGCCAACGTCCTGACTTTC. The encoded protein is CASSHWTGSGANVLTF.

The chain is built from TRBV4-1 and TRBJ2-2; D is possibly TRBD1 (6 bases). Germline V gene lookup returns CDR1 MGHRA and CDR2 YSYEKL. The CDR3 runs 15 residues. Trimming left V 4 bases short and J 0 bases short, with 9 bases between. The CDR3 nucleotides are TGCGCCAGCAGCCCAGGGGTACCGAACACCGGGGAGCTGTTTTTT. Translated: CASSPGVPNTGELFF.

The chain has TRBV19 and TRBJ2-3; D not certain. The CDR3 covers 13 residues. Trimming shortened V by 3 bases and J by 5 bases, and 9 bases separated the two germline ends. Germline lookup yields CDR1 LNHDA and CDR2 SQIVND (reference sequence). The CDR3 DNA sequence: TGTGCCAGTAGTATGGGTAGCCGAGATACGCAGTATTTT. Translating it yields CASSMGSRDTQYF.

This chain joins TRBV2 and TRBJ1-4, with 7 bases that match TRBD1. This CDR3 comprises 13 residues. Losses at the gene ends were 4 bases for V and 7 bases for J; bases not matched to a gene: 3. CDR1 and CDR2 from the germline V gene are SNHLY and FYNNEI. This chain's CDR3 is CASSADRVEKLFF. CDR3 nucleotide sequence: TGTGCCAGCAGTGCTGACAGGGTTGAAAAACTGTTTTTT.

The chain combines TRBV7-2 with TRBJ2-4; D call uncertain. The CDR3 contains 14 residues. The V gene's germline CDR1 is SGHTA and CDR2 FQGNSA. V was trimmed by 4 bases and J by 3 bases, leaving 10 bases between them. The CDR3: CASSYPGDKNIQYF. In nucleotides, the CDR3 is TGTGCCAGCAGCTACCCGGGTGACAAAAACATTCAGTACTTC.

This clone has just one count. V and J are TRBV2 and TRBJ2-1; 7 bases are a match to TRBD2. Trimming cost V 7 bases and J 0 bases; bases outside gene matches: 9. Per the germline V gene, CDR1 is SNHLY and CDR2 is FYNNEI. CDR3 length: 16 amino acids. The CDR3 protein is CASTPFGGGSYNEQFF. The CDR3 DNA sequence: TGTGCCAGCACCCCATTTGGGGGGGGCTCCTACAATGAGCAGTTCTTC.

The rearrangement uses TRBV7-9 and TRBJ2-1, with D hard to call. Germline V gives CDR1 SEHNR, CDR2 FQNEAQ (reference sequence). Trimming cost V 7 bases and J 4 bases, with 8 bases left between them. The CDR3 covers 12 residues. As DNA, the CDR3 is TGTGCCAGCACCCCAGATTACAATGAGCAGTTCTTC. This translates into CASTPDYNEQFF.

The V call is TRBV7-9, the J call TRBJ2-1, with 7 nucleotides matching TRBD1. The CDR3 contains 13 residues. After removal of 5 bases from V and 6 bases from J, the junction contained 4 bases not matched to a gene. Germline-derived CDR1 and CDR2 are SEHNR and FQNEAQ (reference sequence). The CDR3 spells CASSPRDSNEQFF. CDR3 DNA sequence: TGTGCCAGCAGCCCTCGGGACAGCAATGAGCAGTTCTTC.

V and J are TRBV7-9 and TRBJ1-2, with 8 bases that match TRBD1. CDR1 SEHNR and CDR2 FQNEAQ come from the germline V gene (reference sequence). This CDR3 is 13 amino acids long. The V and J ends lost 5 bases and 7 bases, in that order; junction bases with no gene match: 6. Here the CDR3 reads CASSMTGEGGYTF. The DNA for the CDR3 is TGTGCCAGCAGCATGACAGGGGAAGGTGGCTACACCTTC.

This clone was seen a single time. The rearrangement joins TRBV5-5 to TRBJ1-5; 7 bases are a match to TRBD1. The CDR3 contains 14 residues. After removal of 0 bases from V and 7 bases from J, the junction contained 4 bases not matched to a gene. Germline values: CDR1 SGHKS, CDR2 YYEKEE (reference sequence). The CDR3 loop reads CASSLGQGDQPQHF. In DNA form, the CDR3 reads TGTGCCAGCAGCTTGGGACAGGGTGACCAGCCCCAGCATTTT.

CDR3: CASRRDRWTDTQYF. CDR3 coding DNA: TGTGCCAGTAGGCGGGACAGGTGGACAGATACGCAGTATTTT. The rearrangement joins TRBV6-1 to TRBJ2-3; 8 nucleotides align to TRBD1. V dropped 9 bases and J dropped 3; count of bases not matched to a gene: 8. The V gene's germline CDR1 is MNHNS and CDR2 SASEGT. CDR3 length: 14 amino acids.

This sequence joins TRBV2 and TRBJ2-7; 11 bases align to TRBD1. V lost 4 bases to trimming and J lost 2 bases; unmatched junction nucleotides: 4. The CDR3 has 15 residues. CDR1 is SNHLY, CDR2 FYNNEI, per germline. The CDR3 spells CASSGWTGGAYEQYF. In DNA, the CDR3 is TGTGCCAGCAGTGGCTGGACAGGGGGCGCCTACGAGCAGTACTTC.

The chain carries TRBV6-5 and TRBJ1-2; TRBD1 matches at 8 bases. Trimming at V came to 7 bases and at J to 8 bases, leaving 6 bases not matched to a gene. From germline, CDR1 is MNHEY and CDR2 SVGAGI. The CDR3 consists of 12 residues. The DNA of the CDR3 is TGTGCCAGCAAGACAGGGGATCGGGGCTACACCTTC. This encodes CASKTGDRGYTF.

J is TRBJ1-1 and V is TRBV6-5, with a weak D call TRBD1 (6 bases). V dropped 4 bases and J dropped 1 base, with 7 bases sitting between them. The CDR3 is 13 residues long. Germline CDR1 MNHEY, CDR2 SVGAGI. The CDR3 is CASSWDTNTEAFF. CDR3 coding DNA: TGTGCCAGCAGTTGGGACACGAACACTGAAGCTTTCTTT.

This clone was detected only once. V is TRBV27 and J is TRBJ2-7; TRBD1 matches 8 bases. Germline assignment: CDR1 MNHEY and CDR2 SMNVEV (reference sequence). CDR3 length: 15 amino acids. After removal of 5 bases from V and 5 bases from J, the junction contained 11 bases not matched to a gene. The CDR3 spells CASSGLGQGSNEQYF. The CDR3 DNA reads TGTGCCAGCAGTGGCCTTGGACAGGGTTCCAACGAGCAGTACTTC.

The table lists this clone with a count of one. This sequence joins TRBV18 and TRBJ1-1, with unresolved D. V lost 8 bases, J lost 7 bases, and 14 bases lay in between. Germline assignment: CDR1 KGHSH and CDR2 LQKENI. The length of the CDR3 is 12 residues. CDR3: CASAQAGNEAFF. As DNA, the CDR3 is TGTGCCAGCGCGCAGGCGGGCAATGAAGCTTTCTTT.

The gene calls are TRBV4-3 and TRBJ2-7; 9 bases agree with TRBD1. In germline, CDR1 is LGHNA, CDR2 YSLEER. This CDR3 has 14 residues. V shed 3 bases and J 5 bases; nucleotides not matched to a gene: 5. The CDR3 sequence: CASSQGQGDNEQYF. The CDR3 DNA follows: TGCGCCAGCAGCCAGGGACAGGGTGACAACGAGCAGTACTTC.

The V call is TRBV15, the J call TRBJ1-1; D uncertain. The germline V gene has CDR1 LNHNV and CDR2 YYDKDF (reference sequence). V lost 6 bases to trimming and J lost 3 bases, with 26 bases between them. This CDR3 spans 18 amino acids. The CDR3 DNA sequence: TGTGCCACCAGACAGAGATGGTCGAGTCCCTCTAAGGACACTGAAGCTTTCTTT. Translation gives CATRQRWSSPSKDTEAFF.